The sequence of this T cell receptor (beta chain) was determined in a study of metastatic and nonmetastatic thyroid tumors. About the study: Peripheral blood and tumor or nodule samples from malignant and benign thyroid patients were compared.

As concerns this clone: The antigen is unknown. This may stem from a read error, because a much larger clone lies one nucleotide away.

General study points: Compared with benign nodules, malignant thyroid tumors were reported to have significantly higher TCR beta diversity in both blood and tumor.

Per the original methods: Clinicopathological groups differed in CDR3, with these differences serving to build a distant-metastasis classifier for papillary thyroid cancer. TCRdb reanalyzed the PCR reads with MiXCR. For this entry, the V and J calls and clone size follow TCRdb and not the study's own pipeline. The repertoire holds roughly 53,000 clones, with approximately 22% as singletons. Patients underwent thyroid surgery, and none had received any treatment before it. The sample consisted of blood. This TCR was recovered from a female donor with papillary thyroid cancer or a benign thyroid nodule (not recorded which). Some clones in this sample may be carry-over from other donors' samples.

CDR3 bases: TGTGCCAGCAGTACTACATGGGGCCGGCAAGAGACCCAGTACTTC. The encoded protein is CASSTTWGRQETQYF. This chain links TRBV2 with TRBJ2-5; weak D call: TRBD1 (5 bases). CDR3 size: 15 residues. Trimming took off 5 bases at V and 2 bases at J, with 15 bases between the two ends. Germline V CDR1 and CDR2: SNHLY, FYNNEI.